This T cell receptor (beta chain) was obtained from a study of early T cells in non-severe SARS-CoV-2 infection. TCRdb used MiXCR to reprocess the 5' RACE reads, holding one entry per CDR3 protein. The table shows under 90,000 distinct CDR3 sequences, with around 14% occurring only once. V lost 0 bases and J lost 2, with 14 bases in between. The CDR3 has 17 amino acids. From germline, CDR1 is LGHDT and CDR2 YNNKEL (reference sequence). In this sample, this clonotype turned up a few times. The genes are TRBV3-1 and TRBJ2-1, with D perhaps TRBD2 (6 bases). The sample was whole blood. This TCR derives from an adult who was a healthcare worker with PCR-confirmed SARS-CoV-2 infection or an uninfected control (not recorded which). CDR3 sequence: CASSQEELALTYNEQFF. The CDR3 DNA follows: TGTGCCAGCAGCCAAGAGGAACTAGCATTGACCTACAATGAGCAGTTCTTC.